A single sample is the source of the 10 T cell receptor beta chains below, sequenced in a study of blood T cell repertoires in COVID-19. Assay used: immunoSEQ multiplex PCR; TCRdb lists only in-frame clones, some missing. The sample shows about 220,000 clones, around 82% of them seen only once. The sample was PBMCs or T cells enriched from blood (not recorded which). All receptors come from a woman aged 45-65 years who had been exposed to COVID-19.

CDR3 sequence reads: CATSSALAGDNEQFF. The CDR3 DNA follows: TGTGCCACCAGCAGTGCACTAGCGGGGGATAATGAGCAGTTCTTC. The chain employs TRBV15 and TRBJ2-1; 11 bases line up with TRBD2. Germline CDR1 and CDR2: LNHNV and YYDKDF (reference sequence). Trimming took 3 bases from V and 7 from J; bases not matched to a gene: 5. The CDR3 has 15 amino acids.

J is TRBJ1-4 and V is TRBV28; a possible D gene is TRBD1 (6 bases). Germline CDR1 MDHEN, CDR2 SYDVKM. The germline V and J ends were trimmed by 6 bases and 4 bases, with 12 bases remaining between them. The CDR3 runs 14 residues. The CDR3 bases are TGTGCCAGCAGCCCTAAGGGGGTTAATGAAAAACTGTTTTTT. It is translated as CASSPKGVNEKLFF.

The chain is built from TRBV5-1 and TRBJ2-3, with 13 bases that match TRBD2. The V segment lost 4 bases and the J segment 8 bases; nucleotides outside the gene matches: 13. Germline CDR1 reads SGHRS; CDR2 reads YFSETQ. This CDR3 spans 17 amino acids. CDR3 sequence reads: CASSPKTLAGGPGTQYF. DNA of the CDR3: TGCGCCAGCAGCCCTAAAACACTAGCGGGGGGGCCCGGTACGCAGTATTTT. Together with reference TRBV5-1 and TRBJ2-3, the CDR3 gives the full variable domain: KAGVTQTPRYLIKTRGQQVTLSCSPISGHRSVSWYQQTPGQGLQFLFEYFSETQRNKGNFPGRFSGRQFSNSRSEMNVSTLELGDSALYLCASSPKTLAGGPGTQYFGPGTRLTVL.

J is TRBJ1-2 and V is TRBV6-2 or TRBV6-3, with D perhaps TRBD1 (5 bases). The CDR3 has 12 residues. Per the germline V gene, CDR1 is MNHEY and CDR2 is SVGEGT. The V gene lost 5 bases and the J gene lost 9 bases, with 13 bases spanning the gap. CDR3 sequence reads: CASSQGGVRYTF. DNA for the CDR3: TGTGCCAGCAGTCAGGGAGGGGTTCGCTACACCTTC.

In its sample, this clone was seen a few times. This chain joins TRBV7-2 and TRBJ1-1; perhaps TRBD1 as D (5 bases). Germline lookup yields CDR1 SGHTA and CDR2 FQGNSA. V was pared by 2 bases and J by 11 bases, with 12 bases between. The CDR3 has 12 amino acids. The CDR3, as DNA: TGTGCCAGCAGCTTAATCGGGGACTGGGCTTTCTTT. It is translated as CASSLIGDWAFF.

The gene calls are TRBV23-1 and TRBJ2-5; the D gene is possibly TRBD2 (6 bases). TRBV23-1 is labeled an ORF, and its function is uncertain. The V end lost 7 bases, the J end lost 5 bases, and 14 bases lay between the germline ends. The CDR3 sequence is 13 residues long. The CDR3 DNA sequence: TGCGCCAGCACTCTGGGCGGGGAGGAGACCCAGTACTTC. Amino acids: CASTLGGEETQYF.

The chain links TRBV5-4 to TRBJ1-5, with D unresolved. Germline V gives CDR1 SGHNT, CDR2 YYREEE (reference sequence). The CDR3 loop spans 14 amino acids. V was trimmed by 3 bases and J by 3 bases, leaving 10 bases between them. In DNA, the CDR3 is TGTGCCAGCAGCTCCGATACAGACAATCAGCCCCAGCATTTT. Translating gives CASSSDTDNQPQHF.

This clone has only one observation. The chain links TRBV7-9 to TRBJ2-7, with a tentative D call TRBD2 (6 bases). From germline, CDR1 is SEHNR and CDR2 FQNEAQ (reference sequence). This CDR3 spans 16 amino acids. V lost 4 bases, J lost 0 bases, and 16 bases lay in between. As DNA, the CDR3 is TGTGCCAGCAGCTCGTTCTCGTGGGACTTCTCCTACGAGCAGTACTTC. Residues: CASSSFSWDFSYEQYF.

In its sample, this clone was seen once. The chain couples TRBV5-1 to TRBJ1-3; D is possibly TRBD1 (5 bases). Per germline, CDR1 SGHRS and CDR2 YFSETQ. The length of the CDR3 is 14 residues. Trimming took 0 bases from V and 4 from J, leaving 8 bases between them. CDR3 sequence: CASSLGPGGNTIYF. CDR3 sequence (DNA): TGCGCCAGCAGCTTGGGGCCAGGGGGAAACACCATATATTTT.

The J gene is TRBJ1-1, the V gene TRBV5-1; 7 bases agree with TRBD1. The trim removed 4 bases at V and 5 bases at J, leaving 8 bases unmatched. Germline CDR1 SGHRS, CDR2 YFSETQ. CDR3 length equals 14 residues. The CDR3 nucleotides are TGCGCCAGCAGCATCCGCGACAGGGCTACTGAAGCTTTCTTT. It translates to CASSIRDRATEAFF. Full variable domain (rest looked up from reference TRBV5-1 and TRBJ1-1): KAGVTQTPRYLIKTRGQQVTLSCSPISGHRSVSWYQQTPGQGLQFLFEYFSETQRNKGNFPGRFSGRQFSNSRSEMNVSTLELGDSALYLCASSIRDRATEAFFGQGTRLTVV.